This TCR beta chain was recorded in a study of T cells in localized non-small cell lung cancer. This clone is large within its sample. Its antigen is not known. The study's findings and limits: Owing to sequencing of a solitary tumor region, heterogeneity cannot be discounted.

Generated by immunoSEQ multiplex PCR, the TCRdb table keeps only in-frame clones and is missing some. Of more than 2,500 clones listed, approximately 18% were seen once; the top ten hold more than 20%. Germline V gene lookup returns CDR1 SGHNT and CDR2 YENEEA. The CDR3 is made up of 14 amino acids. Trimming left V 2 bases short and J 4 bases short, with 6 bases between. The chain is built from TRBV11-3 and TRBJ2-6; unclear D gene. The input for sequencing was lung tumor tissue, taken before any cancer treatment. The receptor's source is a male donor older than 55 with stage II squamous cell lung carcinoma. In DNA form, the CDR3 reads TGTGCCAGCAGCTTAACGGTGGGGGCCAACGTCCTGACTTTC. Its protein is CASSLTVGANVLTF. Full variable domain (remainder filled in from reference TRBV11-3 and TRBJ2-6): EAGVVQSPRYKIIEKKQPVAFWCNPISGHNTLYWYLQNLGQGPELLIRYENEEAVDDSQLPKDRFSAERLKGVDSTLKIQPAELGDSAVYLCASSLTVGANVLTFGAGSRLTVL.